This entry lists 6 T cell receptor beta chains sequenced from one sample in a study of T cell repertoires in cytomegalovirus infection. These receptors are not linked to any known antigen. Each CDR3 protein gets one entry after TCRdb re-called the reads with MiXCR. The table has roughly 700,000 distinct CDR3 sequences, roughly 36% seen once. The source was cultured PBMCs, collected from culture after CMV antigen stimulation. The receptors stem from a human donor in good health (CMV status not recorded). Some clones in this sample may be carry-over from other donors' samples.

Only a few counts were recorded for this clonotype. The chain links TRBV7-2 to TRBJ2-3; 8 nucleotides align to TRBD2. The germline V gene encodes CDR1 SGHTA and CDR2 FQGNSA. The CDR3 totals 14 residues. V was pared by 5 bases and J by 5 bases, with 6 bases of the junction left unmatched. In DNA, the CDR3 is TGTGCCAGCAGCCTCCGGGGGGGCAGAGATACGCAGTATTTT. Translation: CASSLRGGRDTQYF.

This clonotype was recorded many times. The chain has TRBV7-8 and TRBJ1-2, with TRBD1 matching over 9 bases. Unmatched junction bases numbered 12, after V lost 5 bases and J lost 8 bases. Germline V gene sequence: CDR1 SGHVS, CDR2 FQNEAQ. The CDR3 spans 15 residues. The CDR3: CASSAKRDRVGGYTF. CDR3 nucleotide sequence: TGTGCCAGCAGCGCGAAGCGGGACAGGGTGGGGGGCTACACCTTC.

In DNA, the CDR3 is TGCAGCGTTGAAGAGGGCCCGAACACCGGGGAGCTGTTTTTT. It translates to CSVEEGPNTGELFF. The rearrangement links TRBV29-1 to TRBJ2-2, with D hard to call. The CDR3 length is 14 residues. Germline values: CDR1 SQVTM, CDR2 ANQGSEA. V was trimmed by 0 bases and J by 0 bases, leaving 5 bases between them.

This clonotype is a singleton in its sample. The chain uses TRBV4-1 and TRBJ2-1; TRBD2 agrees at 8 bases. CDR3 size: 15 residues. V gave up 5 bases and J gave up 8 bases; unmatched junction bases: 11. Germline V gene data show CDR1 as MGHRA and CDR2 as YSYEKL. CDR3 amino acids: CASSYPGLGTDEQFF. CDR3 nucleotides: TGCGCCAGCAGCTACCCGGGACTAGGGACGGATGAGCAGTTCTTC.

This sequence joins TRBV11-2 and TRBJ2-7; 9 nucleotides match TRBD2. Losses at the gene ends were 5 bases for V and 7 bases for J; bases not matched to a gene: 12. Germline V lookup: CDR1 SGHAT, CDR2 FQNNGV. This CDR3 has 15 residues. In nucleotides, the CDR3 is TGTGCCAGCAGCCAGGCCATAGCGGGAGTCGGTGAGCAGTACTTC. This translates into CASSQAIAGVGEQYF.

The V gene is TRBV15, the J gene TRBJ2-7; 11 nucleotides agree with TRBD2. This CDR3 contains 17 residues. Germline assignment: CDR1 LNHNV and CDR2 YYDKDF (reference sequence). The V and J ends lost 6 bases and 5 bases, in that order; junction bases with no gene match: 15. CDR3 coding DNA: TGTGCCACCAGTCGAGGAAGATTAGCGGGGGGGTTGGACGAGCAGTACTTC. Residues: CATSRGRLAGGLDEQYF.